This T cell receptor beta chain was observed in a study of CD8+ T cells in alopecia areata. In each case, RNA was isolated and then reverse transcribed into cDNA as the sequencing template. Sequencing used immunoSEQ multiplex PCR; TCRdb keeps in-frame clones, though not all of them. The sample holds about 180,000 clones, roughly 58% seen once. Germline values: CDR1 MNHEY, CDR2 SVGAGI. This CDR3 contains 13 residues. V lost 5 bases and J lost 4, with 9 bases in between. Treatment meaning: oral pan-JAK inhibitor, 5-10 mg twice daily. Material: CD4+ T cells sorted from blood, obtained at roughly week 58, from a patient treated with tofacitinib. V and J are TRBV6-5 and TRBJ2-1; the D gene is possibly TRBD1 (5 bases). This TCR came from a human donor with alopecia areata. CDR3 nucleotide sequence: TGTGCCAGCAGTGCCTCAGGGTACAATGAGCAGTTCTTC. It codes for CASSASGYNEQFF.